The 13 T cell receptor beta chains given below trace back to one sample, sequenced in a study of radiation and T cells in renal cell carcinoma. Time point denoted: blood 2 weeks post-SBRT. Treatment denoted: 15 Gy SBRT to primary tumor, nephrectomy 4 weeks later. The data were produced by immunoSEQ multiplex PCR, yet TCRdb's version contains in-frame clones alone and is incomplete. The repertoire includes over 60,000 clones, around 81% of them detected once, and roughly 7% sits in the top ten. This specimen consisted of blood, obtained from a patient whose treatment included radiotherapy and nephrectomy. The receptor set was obtained from a man aged 55-75 years with renal cell carcinoma.

The genes are TRBV19 and TRBJ1-1, with D tentatively TRBD1 (5 bases). The CDR3 is 13 residues long. Germline loops: CDR1 LNHDA, CDR2 SQIVND (reference sequence). V gave up 3 bases and J gave up 1 base, with 6 bases separating them. CDR3 coding DNA: TGTGCCAGTAGTATGAGGGGGAACACTGAAGCTTTCTTT. Encoded protein: CASSMRGNTEAFF.

The V and J genes are TRBV2 and TRBJ1-6; D unclear. This CDR3 contains 15 residues. Germline V gene data show CDR1 as SNHLY and CDR2 as FYNNEI. Trimming took 4 bases from V and 3 from J, leaving 10 bases between them. The CDR3 nucleotides read TGTGCCAGCAGTGCGACCGAAAACTATAATTCACCCCTCCACTTT. As protein: CASSATENYNSPLHF.

This chain links TRBV18 with TRBJ2-1, with 9 bases aligning to TRBD2. V shed 2 bases and J 3 bases; nucleotides not matched to a gene: 2. The CDR3 is made up of 15 amino acids. Germline V gene sequence: CDR1 KGHSH, CDR2 LQKENI. CDR3 residues: CASSPRTSVYNEQFF. DNA of the CDR3: TGTGCCAGCTCACCAAGGACTAGCGTCTACAATGAGCAGTTCTTC.

Here the CDR3 reads CASSPPGTGGYEQYF. As DNA, the CDR3 is TGTGCCAGCAGTCCCCCCGGGACAGGGGGCTACGAGCAGTACTTC. The rearrangement uses TRBV6-6 and TRBJ2-7; 11 nucleotides line up with TRBD1. V lost 5 bases and J lost 3; bases outside the gene matches: 6. This CDR3 contains 15 residues. CDR1 MNHNY and CDR2 SVGAGI come from the germline V gene (reference sequence).

This clone was seen a single time. Here the CDR3 reads CASSLSPRGQGEQFF. For the CDR3, the DNA is TGTGCCAGCAGTTTATCCCCGAGGGGTCAAGGTGAGCAGTTCTTC. The chain couples TRBV27 to TRBJ2-1, with D possibly being TRBD1 or TRBD2 (5 bases each). V shed 0 bases and J shed 9 bases, with 15 bases lying between them. The CDR3 extends over 15 amino acids. Germline CDR1 reads MNHEY; CDR2 reads SMNVEV (reference sequence).

V usage is TRBV1 and J usage is TRBJ1-4. TRBV1 is tagged as a pseudogene. This CDR3 has 13 residues. CDR3 bases: TGCACCAGCAGCCAAGATCCTAATGAAAAACTGTTTTTT. Amino acid sequence: CTSSQDPNEKLFF.

V usage is TRBV15 and J usage is TRBJ1-1; 8 bases align to TRBD1. The junction had 7 bases not matched to a gene; V was cut back by 0 bases and J by 4 bases. Germline V CDR1 and CDR2: LNHNV, YYDKDF (reference sequence). The CDR3 is 16 residues long. The CDR3 protein is CATSREVGQAGTEAFF. The CDR3 bases are TGTGCCACCAGCAGAGAAGTGGGACAGGCGGGCACTGAAGCTTTCTTT.

The sample holds a few counts of this clone. The rearrangement uses TRBV13 and TRBJ2-2; D gene uncertain. V was trimmed by 5 bases and J by 0 bases, leaving 13 bases between them. The V gene's germline CDR1 is PRHDT and CDR2 FYEKMQ (reference sequence). The CDR3 has 16 residues. The CDR3 bases are TGTGCCAGCAGCCTGTATGGGAATACGAACACCGGGGAGCTGTTTTTT. Translating gives CASSLYGNTNTGELFF.

The V call is TRBV9, the J call TRBJ1-1, with D perhaps TRBD1 (5 bases). V was clipped by 7 bases and J by 4 bases, with 14 bases between them. This CDR3 has 13 amino acids. CDR1 and CDR2 from the germline V gene are SGDLS and YYNGEE. This CDR3 reads CASAPGRGTEAFF. The CDR3 DNA follows: TGTGCCAGCGCTCCGGGACGGGGCACTGAAGCTTTCTTT.

The chain uses TRBV19 and TRBJ2-6; TRBD2 matches at 10 bases. Germline trimming cut 1 base from V and 0 bases from J; bases unmatched to any gene: 12. There are 21 residues in the CDR3. Germline CDR1 reads LNHDA; CDR2 reads SQIVND (reference sequence). This CDR3 is CASSIGVQGASGSSGANVLTF. The CDR3 DNA is TGTGCCAGTAGTATAGGCGTTCAGGGGGCTAGCGGGAGCTCTGGGGCCAACGTCCTGACTTTC.

This clone was recorded a few times. The chain employs TRBV9 and TRBJ1-1; the D gene is possibly TRBD1 (6 bases). CDR3 size: 15 residues. Germline values: CDR1 SGDLS, CDR2 YYNGEE. With 0 bases removed from V and 0 bases from J, the gap between germline ends came to 9 bases. The CDR3 is CASSVEGVLNTEAFF. Written as DNA, the CDR3 is TGTGCCAGCAGCGTAGAGGGGGTTCTGAACACTGAAGCTTTCTTT.

CDR3 sequence: CSAPLGTEAFF. The CDR3 DNA reads TGCAGTGCTCCCTTGGGCACTGAAGCTTTCTTT. The rearrangement links TRBV20-1 to TRBJ1-1, with unresolved D. Germline CDR1 is DFQATT and CDR2 is SNEGSKA (reference sequence). V was pared by 5 bases and J by 4 bases, with 8 bases between. CDR3 length equals 11 residues.

The chain combines TRBV2 with TRBJ1-5; no clear D. CDR1 SNHLY and CDR2 FYNNEI come from the germline V gene. The CDR3 contains 13 residues. V lost 1 base and J 9 bases, leaving 10 bases between the germline ends. CDR3 bases: TGTGCCAGCAGTGAAGGAGGAGATAGGCCCCAGCATTTT. Translation gives CASSEGGDRPQHF.